The 25 T cell receptor beta chains listed next were all sequenced from one sample in a study of early T cells in non-severe SARS-CoV-2 infection. One entry per CDR3 protein results from TCRdb running MiXCR on the 5' RACE reads. Among 65,000 to 85,000 distinct CDR3 sequences listed, over 10% were seen once. Input material: whole blood. The receptors were gathered from an adult who was a healthcare worker with PCR-confirmed SARS-CoV-2 infection or an uninfected control (not recorded which).

A few counts support this clonotype. The chain couples TRBV10-2 to TRBJ1-2, with 7 bases aligning to TRBD1. The CDR3 has 15 amino acids. Trimming removed 3 bases from V and 7 bases from J; junction bases left unmatched: 11. CDR1 and CDR2 (germline): WSHSY, SAAADI. The CDR3 here is CASSDWTGGTRGYTF. The CDR3 nucleotides are TGCGCCAGCAGTGACTGGACAGGCGGTACCCGTGGCTACACCTTC.

This clonotype was counted ten times or more. This sequence joins TRBV6-6 and TRBJ2-2; 7 nucleotides align to TRBD1. CDR1 and CDR2 from the germline V gene are MNHNY and SVGAGI (reference sequence). The CDR3 sequence is 14 residues long. Trimming cost V 8 bases and J 6 bases; bases outside gene matches: 9. Here the CDR3 DNA reads TGTGCCAGCTACCGGGACAGACAGTCCGGGGAGCTGTTTTTT. Translated, it gives CASYRDRQSGELFF.

The rearrangement uses TRBV4-1 and TRBJ1-2; D remains unclear. This CDR3 comprises 12 residues. Trimming took 1 base from V and 5 from J, leaving 5 bases between them. Per germline, CDR1 MGHRA and CDR2 YSYEKL. CDR3: CASSQAGYGYTF. The CDR3 region has the DNA TGCGCCAGCAGCCAAGCCGGGTATGGCTACACCTTC.

This clonotype was counted many times. The V and J genes are TRBV6-1 and TRBJ2-1; D gene ambiguous. Germline values: CDR1 MNHNS, CDR2 SASEGT. V was clipped by 6 bases and J by 1 base, with 13 bases between them. CDR3 length equals 15 residues. The chain's CDR3 is CASRRPQNSYNEQFF. CDR3 coding DNA: TGTGCCAGCAGAAGACCCCAAAATTCCTACAATGAGCAGTTCTTC.

This clonotype was found a few times. V and J are TRBV5-1 and TRBJ2-3, with TRBD1 as a possible D gene (5 bases). V gave up 3 bases and J gave up 2 bases, with 10 bases separating them. Germline V lookup: CDR1 SGHRS, CDR2 YFSETQ. This CDR3 is built from 14 residues. The CDR3 nucleotides read TGCGCCAGCAGCTCCCGACAGATCACAGATACGCAGTATTTT. Protein: CASSSRQITDTQYF.

This clonotype was observed at least ten times. V and J are TRBV6-1 and TRBJ2-2, with D hard to call. The CDR3 covers 14 residues. Germline V CDR1 and CDR2: MNHNS, SASEGT. The V gene lost 2 bases and the J gene lost 7 bases, with 11 bases spanning the gap. The CDR3 spells CASSEIGIGGELFF. CDR3 nucleotide sequence: TGTGCCAGCAGTGAAATAGGGATCGGCGGGGAGCTGTTTTTT.

This clonotype was seen ten or more times. The genes are TRBV3-1 and TRBJ1-2, with D hard to call. The V gene lost 4 bases and the J gene lost 3 bases, with 9 bases spanning the gap. The CDR3 consists of 13 residues. Germline V gene data show CDR1 as LGHDT and CDR2 as YNNKEL (reference sequence). The CDR3 coding sequence is TGTGCCAGCAGCCCGACGGCATACTATGGCTACACCTTC. This sequence encodes CASSPTAYYGYTF.

By sample share, this clonotype is large. The rearrangement uses TRBV7-8 and TRBJ1-1; weak D call: TRBD1 (6 bases). Trimming cost V 5 bases and J 3 bases, with 19 bases left between them. There are 16 residues in the CDR3. Germline V lookup: CDR1 SGHVS, CDR2 FQNEAQ. The CDR3 sequence is CASSPKMGGRDTEAFF. The CDR3 DNA follows: TGTGCCAGCAGCCCAAAAATGGGGGGGCGGGACACTGAAGCTTTCTTT.

This clonotype was recorded a few times. The chain combines TRBV6-1 with TRBJ2-1; D is possibly TRBD1 or TRBD2 (7 bases each). In germline, CDR1 is MNHNS, CDR2 SASEGT. V lost 8 bases to trimming and J lost 0 bases, with 11 bases between them. The CDR3 length is 14 residues. CDR3 sequence: CASGRGPSYNEQFF. The CDR3 region has the DNA TGTGCCAGCGGGAGGGGGCCCTCCTACAATGAGCAGTTCTTC.

A note on this clonotype: Given a much more abundant clone one base away, this may be a read error. The V gene is TRBV2, the J gene TRBJ2-7, with TRBD1 matching 9 bases. CDR3 length equals 16 residues. Germline V gene data show CDR1 as SNHLY and CDR2 as FYNNEI. V trimming: 4 bases; J trimming: 6 bases; junction bases outside the gene matches: 13. The CDR3 nucleotides read TGTGCCAGCAGTGGTACCAGACAGGGGGGATTGTGCGAGCAGTACTTC. The encoded protein is CASSGTRQGGLCEQYF.

This clonotype was counted between two and nine times. This chain links TRBV11-3 with TRBJ2-1, with 14 bases identical to TRBD2. V lost 2 bases and J lost 8; bases outside the gene matches: 8. Germline V gives CDR1 SGHNT, CDR2 YENEEA. The CDR3 has 17 residues. CDR3 amino acids: CASSLRLAGGPFDEQFF. The CDR3 DNA follows: TGTGCCAGCAGCTTAAGACTAGCGGGAGGGCCTTTTGATGAGCAGTTCTTC.

This clonotype was observed a few times. The chain employs TRBV5-1 and TRBJ2-3, with D hard to call. V gave up 3 bases and J gave up 5 bases, with 7 bases separating them. In germline, CDR1 is SGHRS, CDR2 YFSETQ. The CDR3 spans 12 residues. The CDR3 is CASSSTRDTQYF. CDR3 in DNA: TGCGCCAGCAGCTCGACCCGAGATACGCAGTATTTT.

This clonotype appeared a single time. The chain joins TRBV6-5 to TRBJ1-5; D uncertain. V dropped 0 bases and J dropped 2 bases, with 11 bases sitting between them. The germline V gene has CDR1 MNHEY and CDR2 SVGAGI. The CDR3 has 16 amino acids. The DNA for the CDR3 is TGTGCCAGCAGTTACTCGTTCAACCCGGGCAATCAGCCCCAGCATTTT. Protein product: CASSYSFNPGNQPQHF.

CDR3 sequence reads: CASSEVGVSEAFF. DNA for the CDR3: TGCGCCAGCAGCGAGGTGGGGGTCTCTGAAGCTTTCTTT. The chain has TRBV5-1 and TRBJ1-1; D is possibly TRBD1 (5 bases). The germline V and J ends were trimmed by 4 bases and 6 bases, with 13 bases remaining between them. Germline V gives CDR1 SGHRS, CDR2 YFSETQ. CDR3 length: 13 amino acids.

This clonotype has a single count. This rearrangement joins TRBV5-1 to TRBJ2-5, with a tentative D call TRBD2 (5 bases). Germline V gives CDR1 SGHRS, CDR2 YFSETQ. Trimming stripped 5 bases from V and 2 bases from J, with 10 bases between. The CDR3 runs to 13 residues. As DNA, the CDR3 is TGCGCCAGCAGTCAAGCGGATCAAGAGACCCAGTACTTC. This sequence encodes CASSQADQETQYF.

In this sample, this clonotype turned up many times. The V call is TRBV9, the J call TRBJ2-1, with D perhaps matching TRBD2 (6 bases). This CDR3 spans 16 amino acids. Per the germline V gene, CDR1 is SGDLS and CDR2 is YYNGEE. V lost 2 bases, J lost 3 bases, and 15 bases lay in between. The chain's CDR3 is CASSVGLSGLYNEQFF. CDR3 in DNA: TGTGCCAGCAGCGTTGGACTGAGCGGGCTCTACAATGAGCAGTTCTTC. Supplemented by reference TRBV9 and TRBJ2-1, the full variable domain reads DSGVTQTPKHLITATGQRVTLRCSPRSGDLSVYWYQQSLDQGLQFLIQYYNGEERAKGNILERFSAQQFPDLHSELNLSSLELGDSALYFCASSVGLSGLYNEQFFGPGTRLTVL.

Of note for this clonotype: A much more abundant neighbour one base away suggests this may be a read error. The chain employs TRBV21-1 and TRBJ1-2. TRBV21-1 is tagged as a pseudogene. The CDR3 extends over 11 amino acids. DNA for the CDR3: TGTGCCGGCAGCACAACATGCGGCTACACCTTC. Encoded protein: CAGSTTCGYTF.

In this sample, this clonotype turned up many times. The chain combines TRBV6-2 or TRBV6-3 with TRBJ2-1, with 8 bases identical to TRBD1. V shed 6 bases, J shed 6 bases, and the junction held 7 bases outside the gene matches. The CDR3 extends over 14 amino acids. Germline V gene sequence: CDR1 MNHEY, CDR2 SVGEGT. CDR3 residues: CASSSGQESNEQFF. The CDR3, as DNA: TGTGCCAGCAGCTCGGGACAGGAAAGCAATGAGCAGTTCTTC.

The rearrangement uses TRBV29-1 and TRBJ2-5; D might be TRBD1 or TRBD2, each matching 6 bases. Germline V CDR1 and CDR2: SQVTM, ANQGSEA. V was shortened by 4 bases and J by 4 bases, with 16 bases between the two germline ends. The CDR3 length is 14 residues. CDR3 sequence reads: CSVAAGGAGETQYF. The CDR3 nucleotides are TGCAGCGTTGCAGCCGGGGGCGCAGGAGAGACCCAGTACTTC. Using reference TRBV29-1 and TRBJ2-5 for the parts outside the CDR3, the full variable domain is SAVISQKPSRDICQRGTSLTIQCQVDSQVTMMFWYRQQPGQSLTLIATANQGSEATYESGFVIDKFPISRPNLTFSTLTVSNMSPEDSSIYLCSVAAGGAGETQYFGPGTRLLVL.

Ten or more counts support this clonotype. This chain uses TRBV30 with TRBJ2-5; TRBD2 might be the D (6 bases). Looked up from germline, CDR1 is GTSNPN and CDR2 is SVGIG (reference sequence). V was clipped by 6 bases and J by 5 bases, with 13 bases between them. CDR3 size: 12 residues. In DNA form, the CDR3 reads TGTGCCTGCCTACTAGCCGGGGAGACCCAGTACTTC. Its protein is CACLLAGETQYF.

This clonotype was found a few times. V usage is TRBV7-2 and J usage is TRBJ2-1; D remains ambiguous. CDR1 SGHTA and CDR2 FQGNSA come from the germline V gene. The CDR3 has 14 residues. Between the trimmed V and J ends, which lost 5 bases and 6 bases, there was a span of 14 bases. The CDR3 DNA follows: TGTGCCAGCAGCGCCCTTTTTAGGTCCAATGAGCAGTTCTTC. It encodes CASSALFRSNEQFF. Full variable domain (rest looked up from reference TRBV7-2 and TRBJ2-1): GAGVSQSPSNKVTEKGKDVELRCDPISGHTALYWYRQSLGQGLEFLIYFQGNSAPDKSGLPSDRFSAERTGGSVSTLTIQRTQQEDSAVYLCASSALFRSNEQFFGPGTRLTVL.

As for this clonotype: A much larger clone lies one base from this, so it may be a read error. The rearrangement links TRBV29-1 to TRBJ1-2, with TRBD1 matching over 7 bases. The V segment lost 0 bases and the J segment 8 bases; nucleotides outside the gene matches: 3. Per the germline V gene, CDR1 is SQVTM and CDR2 is ANQGSEA. This CDR3 is built from 12 residues. CDR3 sequence reads: CSVEDQGDGYTF. The CDR3 bases are TGCAGCGTTGAAGACCAGGGGGACGGCTACACCTTC.

This chain links TRBV12-3 or TRBV12-4 with TRBJ1-1; possibly TRBD1 for D (6 bases). V lost 5 bases and J 3 bases, leaving 13 bases between the germline ends. The CDR3 length is 14 residues. The CDR3 loop is CASSLQGLDTEAFF. DNA for the CDR3: TGTGCCAGCAGTCTACAGGGTTTGGACACTGAAGCTTTCTTT.

This clonotype was recorded at least ten times. The chain combines TRBV18 with TRBJ2-7; possible D gene TRBD1, 5 bases. The germline V gene has CDR1 KGHSH and CDR2 LQKENI. This CDR3 comprises 13 residues. V was clipped by 6 bases and J by 6 bases, with 15 bases between them. The DNA of the CDR3 is TGTGCCAGCTCTATATTCCAGGGTAGCGAGCAGTACTTC. Translation gives CASSIFQGSEQYF.

The J gene is TRBJ2-3, the V gene TRBV5-1, with D possibly being TRBD1 (6 bases). The CDR3 is 14 amino acids. V dropped 1 base and J dropped 4 bases, with 10 bases sitting between them. Germline V CDR1 and CDR2: SGHRS, YFSETQ. CDR3 sequence: CASSLTGTPDTQYF. The CDR3 nucleotides are TGCGCCAGCAGCTTGACAGGGACCCCAGATACGCAGTATTTT.